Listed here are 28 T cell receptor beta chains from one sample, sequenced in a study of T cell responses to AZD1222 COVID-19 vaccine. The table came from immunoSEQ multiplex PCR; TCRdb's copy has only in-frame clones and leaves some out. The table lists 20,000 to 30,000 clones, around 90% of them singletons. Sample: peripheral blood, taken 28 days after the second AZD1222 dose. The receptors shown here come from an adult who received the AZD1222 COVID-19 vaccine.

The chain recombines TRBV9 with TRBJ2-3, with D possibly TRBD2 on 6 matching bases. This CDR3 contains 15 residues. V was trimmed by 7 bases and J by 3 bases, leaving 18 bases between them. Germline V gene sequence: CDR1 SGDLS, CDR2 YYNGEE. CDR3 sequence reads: CASLPGLALTDTQYF. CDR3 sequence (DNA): TGTGCCAGCCTCCCAGGGCTAGCGTTGACAGATACGCAGTATTTT.

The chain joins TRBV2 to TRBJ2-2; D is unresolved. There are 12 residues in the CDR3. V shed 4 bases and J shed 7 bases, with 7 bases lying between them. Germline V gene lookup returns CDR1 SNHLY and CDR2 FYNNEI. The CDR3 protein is CASSVSGGELFF. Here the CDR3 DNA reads TGTGCCAGCAGTGTGTCTGGCGGGGAGCTGTTTTTT. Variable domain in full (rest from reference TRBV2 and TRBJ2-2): EPEVTQTPSHQVTQMGQEVILRCVPISNHLYFYWYRQILGQKVEFLVSFYNNEISEKSEIFDDQFSVERPDGSNFTLKIRSTKLEDSAMYFCASSVSGGELFFGEGSRLTVL.

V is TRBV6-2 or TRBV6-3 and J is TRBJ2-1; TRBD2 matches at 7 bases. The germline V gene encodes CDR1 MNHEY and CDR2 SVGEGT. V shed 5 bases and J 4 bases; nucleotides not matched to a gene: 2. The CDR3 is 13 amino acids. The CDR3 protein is CASSRGVYNEQFF. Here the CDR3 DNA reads TGTGCCAGCAGTCGGGGGGTTTACAATGAGCAGTTCTTC.

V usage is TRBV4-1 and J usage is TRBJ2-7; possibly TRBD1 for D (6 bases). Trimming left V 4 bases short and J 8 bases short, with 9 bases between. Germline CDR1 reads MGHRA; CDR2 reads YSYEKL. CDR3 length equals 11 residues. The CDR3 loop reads CASSLQGKQYF. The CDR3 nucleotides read TGCGCCAGCAGCCTACAGGGTAAGCAGTACTTC.

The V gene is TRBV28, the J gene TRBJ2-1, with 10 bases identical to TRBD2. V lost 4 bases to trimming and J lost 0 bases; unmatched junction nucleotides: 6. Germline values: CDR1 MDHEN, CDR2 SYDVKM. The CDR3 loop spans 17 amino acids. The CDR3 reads CASSSPGLANSYNEQFF. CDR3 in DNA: TGTGCCAGCAGTTCCCCGGGACTAGCGAACTCCTACAATGAGCAGTTCTTC. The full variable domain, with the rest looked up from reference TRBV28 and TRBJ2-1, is DVKVTQSSRYLVKRTGEKVFLECVQDMDHENMFWYRQDPGLGLRLIYFSYDVKMKEKGDIPEGYSVSREKKERFSLILESASTNQTSMYLCASSSPGLANSYNEQFFGPGTRLTVL.

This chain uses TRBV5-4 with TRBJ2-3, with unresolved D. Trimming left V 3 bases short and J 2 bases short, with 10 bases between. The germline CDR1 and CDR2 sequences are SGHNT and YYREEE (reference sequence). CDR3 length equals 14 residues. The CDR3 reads CASSSKSYTDTQYF. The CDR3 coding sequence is TGTGCCAGCAGCTCGAAGAGTTACACAGATACGCAGTATTTT.

CDR3 nucleotides: TGCAGCGGAGGGTCCGGGGCCAACGTCCTGACTTTC. Amino acids: CSGGSGANVLTF. J is TRBJ2-6 and V is TRBV29-1; a possible D gene is TRBD2 (5 bases). Germline V gives CDR1 SQVTM, CDR2 ANQGSEA. Trimming took 7 bases from V and 4 from J, leaving 8 bases between them. The CDR3 has 12 amino acids.

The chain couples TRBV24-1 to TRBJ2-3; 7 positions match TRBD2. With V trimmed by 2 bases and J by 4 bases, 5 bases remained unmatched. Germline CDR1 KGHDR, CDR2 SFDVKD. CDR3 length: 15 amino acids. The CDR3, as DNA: TGTGCCACCAGTGATTCGGGGGGAGCCGCAGATACGCAGTATTTT. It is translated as CATSDSGGAADTQYF.

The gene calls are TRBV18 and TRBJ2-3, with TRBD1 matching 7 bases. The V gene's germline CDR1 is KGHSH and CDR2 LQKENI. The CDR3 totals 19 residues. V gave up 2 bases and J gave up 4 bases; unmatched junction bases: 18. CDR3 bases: TGTGCCAGCTCACCAACCGGGACAGTCATCTTGGATAGCGCAGATACGCAGTATTTT. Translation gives CASSPTGTVILDSADTQYF.

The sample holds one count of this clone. This CDR3 is CAWSPITDTQYF. The CDR3 nucleotides are TGTGCCTGGAGTCCGATCACAGATACGCAGTATTTT. V is TRBV30 and J is TRBJ2-3; D is undetermined. CDR1 GTSNPN and CDR2 SVGIG come from the germline V gene (reference sequence). Trimming removed 2 bases from V and 2 bases from J, with 5 bases in between. CDR3 length: 12 amino acids.

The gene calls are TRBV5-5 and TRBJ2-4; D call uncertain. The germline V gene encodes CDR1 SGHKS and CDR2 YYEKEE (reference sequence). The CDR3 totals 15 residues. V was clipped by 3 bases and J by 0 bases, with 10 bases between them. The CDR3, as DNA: TGTGCCAGCAGCTCCTGGACGGAAGCCAAAAACATTCAGTACTTC. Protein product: CASSSWTEAKNIQYF.

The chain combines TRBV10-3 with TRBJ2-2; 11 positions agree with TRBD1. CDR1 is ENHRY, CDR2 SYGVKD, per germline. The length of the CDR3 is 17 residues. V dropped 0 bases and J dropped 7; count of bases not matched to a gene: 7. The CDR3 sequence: CAISESVGQGAIGELFF. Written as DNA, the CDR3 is TGTGCCATCAGTGAGTCGGTAGGACAGGGGGCCATCGGGGAGCTGTTTTTT.

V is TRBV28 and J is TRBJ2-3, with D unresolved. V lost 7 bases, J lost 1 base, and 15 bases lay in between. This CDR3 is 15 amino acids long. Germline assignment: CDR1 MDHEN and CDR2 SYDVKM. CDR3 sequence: CASTSSLPGTDTQYF. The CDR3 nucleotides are TGTGCCAGCACCTCGAGCCTTCCTGGCACAGATACGCAGTATTTT.

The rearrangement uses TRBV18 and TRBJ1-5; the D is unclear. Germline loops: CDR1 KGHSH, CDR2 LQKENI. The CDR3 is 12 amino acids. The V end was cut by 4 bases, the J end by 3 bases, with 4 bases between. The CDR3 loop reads CASSQANQPQHF. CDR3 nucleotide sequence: TGTGCCAGCTCACAGGCCAATCAGCCCCAGCATTTT.

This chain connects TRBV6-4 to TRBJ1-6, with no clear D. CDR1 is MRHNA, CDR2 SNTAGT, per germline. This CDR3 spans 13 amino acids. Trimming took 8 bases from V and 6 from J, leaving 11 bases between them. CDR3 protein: CASRGRSNSPLHF. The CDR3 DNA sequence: TGTGCCAGCCGCGGACGGAGTAATTCACCCCTCCACTTT.

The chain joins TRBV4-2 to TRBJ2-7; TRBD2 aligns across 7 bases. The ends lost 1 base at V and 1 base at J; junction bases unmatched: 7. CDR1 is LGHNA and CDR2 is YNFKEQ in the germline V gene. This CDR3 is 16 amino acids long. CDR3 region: CASSQGDGLGSYEQYF. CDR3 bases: TGTGCCAGCAGCCAAGGGGACGGACTAGGGTCCTACGAGCAGTACTTC.

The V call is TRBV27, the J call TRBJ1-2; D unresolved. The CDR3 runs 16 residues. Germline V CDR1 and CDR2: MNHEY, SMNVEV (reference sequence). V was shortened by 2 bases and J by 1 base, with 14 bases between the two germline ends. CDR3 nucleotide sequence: TGTGCCAGCAGTTTACGTGGGCCAACGATTAACTATGGCTACACCTTC. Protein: CASSLRGPTINYGYTF.

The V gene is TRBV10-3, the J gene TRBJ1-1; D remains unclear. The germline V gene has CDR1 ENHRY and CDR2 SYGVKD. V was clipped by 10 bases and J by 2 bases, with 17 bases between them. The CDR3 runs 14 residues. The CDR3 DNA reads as TGTGCCACCAGCGCTGGGATGGGAAACACTGAAGCTTTCTTT. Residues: CATSAGMGNTEAFF.

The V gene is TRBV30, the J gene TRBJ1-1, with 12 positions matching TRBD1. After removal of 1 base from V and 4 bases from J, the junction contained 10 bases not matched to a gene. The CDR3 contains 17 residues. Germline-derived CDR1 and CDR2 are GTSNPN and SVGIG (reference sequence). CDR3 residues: CAWSGGTGGDYSTEAFF. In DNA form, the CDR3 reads TGTGCCTGGAGTGGGGGGACAGGGGGCGATTATAGCACTGAAGCTTTCTTT.

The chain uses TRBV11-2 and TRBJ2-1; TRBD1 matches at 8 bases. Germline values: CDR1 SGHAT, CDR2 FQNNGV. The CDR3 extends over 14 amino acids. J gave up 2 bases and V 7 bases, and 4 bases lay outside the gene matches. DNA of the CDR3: TGTGCCAGCACTGGACAGGGCGCCTACAATGAGCAGTTCTTC. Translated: CASTGQGAYNEQFF.

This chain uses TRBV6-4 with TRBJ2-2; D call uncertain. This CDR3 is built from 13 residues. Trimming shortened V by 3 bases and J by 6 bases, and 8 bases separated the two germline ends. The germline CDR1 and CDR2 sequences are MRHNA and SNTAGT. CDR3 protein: CASSDIQAGELFF. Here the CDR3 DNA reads TGTGCCAGCAGTGATATTCAGGCCGGGGAGCTGTTTTTT.

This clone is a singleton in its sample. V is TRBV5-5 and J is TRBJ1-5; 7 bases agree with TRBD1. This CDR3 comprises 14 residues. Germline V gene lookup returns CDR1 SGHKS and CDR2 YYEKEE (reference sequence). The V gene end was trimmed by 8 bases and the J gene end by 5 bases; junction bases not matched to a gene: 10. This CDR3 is CASRGGWMDQPQHF. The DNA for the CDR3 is TGTGCCAGTCGAGGGGGCTGGATGGATCAGCCCCAGCATTTT. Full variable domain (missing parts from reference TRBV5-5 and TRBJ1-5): DAGVTQSPTHLIKTRGQQVTLRCSPISGHKSVSWYQQVLGQGPQFIFQYYEKEERGRGNFPDRFSARQFPNYSSELNVNALLLGDSALYLCASRGGWMDQPQHFGDGTRLSIL.

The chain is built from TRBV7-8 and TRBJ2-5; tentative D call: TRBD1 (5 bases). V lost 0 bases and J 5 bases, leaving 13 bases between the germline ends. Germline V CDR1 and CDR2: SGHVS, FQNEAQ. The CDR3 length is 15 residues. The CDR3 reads CASSLARLAGETQYF. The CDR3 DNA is TGTGCCAGCAGCTTAGCGCGGCTCGCAGGGGAGACCCAGTACTTC.

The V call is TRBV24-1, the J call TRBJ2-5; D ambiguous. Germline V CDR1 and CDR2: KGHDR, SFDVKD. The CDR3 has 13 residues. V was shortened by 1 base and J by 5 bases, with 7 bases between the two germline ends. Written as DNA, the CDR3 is TGTGCCACCAGTGATTTCGGGTCGGAGACCCAGTACTTC. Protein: CATSDFGSETQYF.

The CDR3 DNA sequence: TGTGCCAGCAGCCAATCGACTAGCGGGAGTGCGTCCTACAATGAGCAGTTCTTC. Protein product: CASSQSTSGSASYNEQFF. This sequence joins TRBV3-1 (or the pseudogene TRBV3-2) and TRBJ2-1, with TRBD2 matching 12 bases. This CDR3 is 18 amino acids long. Germline V gives CDR1 LGHDT, CDR2 YNNKEL (reference sequence). V lost 2 bases, J lost 1 base, and 6 bases stayed unmatched.

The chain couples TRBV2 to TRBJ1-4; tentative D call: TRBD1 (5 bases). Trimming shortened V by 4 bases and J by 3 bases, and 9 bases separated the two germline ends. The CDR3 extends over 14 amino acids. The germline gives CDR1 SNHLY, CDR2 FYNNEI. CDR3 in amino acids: CASSGGEANEKLFF. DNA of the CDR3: TGTGCCAGCAGTGGGGGGGAGGCTAATGAAAAACTGTTTTTT.

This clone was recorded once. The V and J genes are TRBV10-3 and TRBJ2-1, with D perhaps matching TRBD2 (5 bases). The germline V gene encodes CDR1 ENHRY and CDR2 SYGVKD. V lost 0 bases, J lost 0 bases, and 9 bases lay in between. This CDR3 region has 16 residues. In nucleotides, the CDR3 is TGTGCCATCAGTGAGTCTCCCCGGGACTCCTACAATGAGCAGTTCTTC. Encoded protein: CAISESPRDSYNEQFF.

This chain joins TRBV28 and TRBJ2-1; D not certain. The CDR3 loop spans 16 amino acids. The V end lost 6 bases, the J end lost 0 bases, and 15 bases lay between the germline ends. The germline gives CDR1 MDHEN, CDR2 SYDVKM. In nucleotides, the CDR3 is TGTGCCAGCAGCCACTCGACGGCTTCCTCCTACAATGAGCAGTTCTTC. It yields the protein CASSHSTASSYNEQFF.